This TCR beta chain was recovered during a study of blood T cells in healthy people across ages. Whole-study results and caveats: Because donor CMV status was unknown, expanded clonotype changes were possibly confounded.

Total RNA was extracted at no less than 5 micrograms per sample. A few counts support this clonotype. No antigen is known for it. Primed by a sample-barcoded 5' primer and a J-beta primer mix, a second PCR proceeded for about 6 to 12 cycles. Carrying 12 random nucleotides, a template-switch adaptor labeled each individual cDNA molecule. TCRdb reprocessed the 5' RACE reads with MiXCR, giving one entry per CDR3 protein. The data show 780,000 or so distinct CDR3 sequences, roughly 50% seen once. The CDR3 consists of 11 residues. Trimming removed 3 bases at V and 8 bases at J, with 8 bases between. Per the germline V gene, CDR1 is DFQATT and CDR2 is SNEGSKA (reference sequence).

This clonotype originated in an elderly man in good health. The sequenced sample was blood. The chain uses TRBV20-1 and TRBJ2-1; no definite D call. DNA of the CDR3: TGCAGTGCTAGTCGTGTCGATGAGCAGTTCTTC. As protein: CSASRVDEQFF.